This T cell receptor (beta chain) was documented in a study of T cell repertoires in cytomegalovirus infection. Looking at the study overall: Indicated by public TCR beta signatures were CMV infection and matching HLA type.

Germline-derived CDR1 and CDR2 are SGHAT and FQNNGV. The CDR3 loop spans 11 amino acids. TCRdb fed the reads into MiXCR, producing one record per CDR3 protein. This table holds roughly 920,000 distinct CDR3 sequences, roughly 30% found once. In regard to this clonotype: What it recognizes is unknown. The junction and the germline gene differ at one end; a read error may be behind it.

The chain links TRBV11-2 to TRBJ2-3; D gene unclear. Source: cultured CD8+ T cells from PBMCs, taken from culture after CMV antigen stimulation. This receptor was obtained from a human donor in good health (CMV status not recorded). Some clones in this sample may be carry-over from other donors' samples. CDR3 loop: CVSSPRDTQYF. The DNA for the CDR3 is TGTGTCAGCAGCCCCCGCGATACGCAGTATTTT.